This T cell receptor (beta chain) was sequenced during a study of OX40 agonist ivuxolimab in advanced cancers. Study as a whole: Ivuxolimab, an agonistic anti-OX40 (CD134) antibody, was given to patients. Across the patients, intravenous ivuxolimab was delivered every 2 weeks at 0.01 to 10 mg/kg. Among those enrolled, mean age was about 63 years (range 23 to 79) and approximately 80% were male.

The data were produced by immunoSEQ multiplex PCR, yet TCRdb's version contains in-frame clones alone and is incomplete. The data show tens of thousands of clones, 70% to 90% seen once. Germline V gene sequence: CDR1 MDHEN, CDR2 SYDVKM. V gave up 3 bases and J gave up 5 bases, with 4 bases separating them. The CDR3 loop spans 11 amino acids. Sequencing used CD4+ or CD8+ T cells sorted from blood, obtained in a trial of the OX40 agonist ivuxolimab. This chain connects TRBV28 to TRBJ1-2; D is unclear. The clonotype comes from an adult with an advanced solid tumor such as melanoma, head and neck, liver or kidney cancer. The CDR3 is CASSLEYGYTF. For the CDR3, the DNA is TGTGCCAGCAGTTTGGAGTATGGCTACACCTTC.